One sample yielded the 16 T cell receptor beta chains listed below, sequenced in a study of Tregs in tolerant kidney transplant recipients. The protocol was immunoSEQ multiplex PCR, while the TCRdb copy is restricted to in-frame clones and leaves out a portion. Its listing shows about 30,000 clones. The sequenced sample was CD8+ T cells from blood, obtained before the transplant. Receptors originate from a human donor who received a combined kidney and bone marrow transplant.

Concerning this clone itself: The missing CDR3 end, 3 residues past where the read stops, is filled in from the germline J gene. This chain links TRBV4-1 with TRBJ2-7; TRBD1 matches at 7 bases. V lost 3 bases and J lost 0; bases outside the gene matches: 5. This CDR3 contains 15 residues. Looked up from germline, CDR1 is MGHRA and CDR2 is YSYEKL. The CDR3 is CASSHQDRSSYEQYF. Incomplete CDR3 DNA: TGCGCCAGCAGCCACCAGGACAGGAGCTCCTACGAG.

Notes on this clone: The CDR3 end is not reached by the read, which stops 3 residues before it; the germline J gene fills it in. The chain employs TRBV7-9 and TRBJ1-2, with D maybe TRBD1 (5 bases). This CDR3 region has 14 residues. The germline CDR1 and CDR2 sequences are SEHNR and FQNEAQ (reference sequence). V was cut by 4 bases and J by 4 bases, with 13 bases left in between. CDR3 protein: CASSYQGLPYGYTF. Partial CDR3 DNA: TGTGCCAGCAGCTACCAGGGTTTACCCTATGGC.

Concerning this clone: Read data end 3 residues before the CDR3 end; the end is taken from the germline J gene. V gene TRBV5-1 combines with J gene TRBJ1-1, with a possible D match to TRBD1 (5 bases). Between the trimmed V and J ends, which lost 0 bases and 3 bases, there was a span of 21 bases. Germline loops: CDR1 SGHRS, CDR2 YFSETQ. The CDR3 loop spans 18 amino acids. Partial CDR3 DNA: TGCGCCAGCAGCTTGGTTCCTGGGCAGGGAGGAACATACACTGAA. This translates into CASSLVPGQGGTYTE. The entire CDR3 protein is CASSLVPGQGGTYTEAFF. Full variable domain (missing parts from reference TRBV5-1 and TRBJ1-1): KAGVTQTPRYLIKTRGQQVTLSCSPISGHRSVSWYQQTPGQGLQFLFEYFSETQRNKGNFPGRFSGRQFSNSRSEMNVSTLELGDSALYLCASSLVPGQGGTYTEAFFGQGTRLTVV.

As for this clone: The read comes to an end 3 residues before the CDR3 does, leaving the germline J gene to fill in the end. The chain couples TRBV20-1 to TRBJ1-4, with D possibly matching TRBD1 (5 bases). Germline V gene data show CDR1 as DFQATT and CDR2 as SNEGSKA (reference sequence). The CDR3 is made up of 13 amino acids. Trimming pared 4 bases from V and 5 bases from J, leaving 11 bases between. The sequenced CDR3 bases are TGCAGTGCTACCGGGCGGGGGAATGAAAAA. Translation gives CSATGRGNEK. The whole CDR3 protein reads CSATGRGNEKLFF.

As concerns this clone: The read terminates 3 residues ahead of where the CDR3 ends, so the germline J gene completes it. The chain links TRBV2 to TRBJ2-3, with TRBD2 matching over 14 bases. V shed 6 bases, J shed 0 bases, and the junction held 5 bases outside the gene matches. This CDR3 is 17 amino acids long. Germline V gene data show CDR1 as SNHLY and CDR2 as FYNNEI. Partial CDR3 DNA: TGTGCCAGCAGCGGGACTAGCGGGGGTGATAGCACAGATACG. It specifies CASSGTSGGDSTDT. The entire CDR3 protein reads CASSGTSGGDSTDTQYF.

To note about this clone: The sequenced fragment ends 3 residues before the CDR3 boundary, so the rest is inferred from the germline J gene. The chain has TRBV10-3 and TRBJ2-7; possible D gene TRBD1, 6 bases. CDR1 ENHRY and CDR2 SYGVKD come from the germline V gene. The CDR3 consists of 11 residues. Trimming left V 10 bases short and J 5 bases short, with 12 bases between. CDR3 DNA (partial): TGTGCCAGTTTACAGGGCCACGAG. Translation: CASLQGHE. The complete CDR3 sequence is CASLQGHEQYF.

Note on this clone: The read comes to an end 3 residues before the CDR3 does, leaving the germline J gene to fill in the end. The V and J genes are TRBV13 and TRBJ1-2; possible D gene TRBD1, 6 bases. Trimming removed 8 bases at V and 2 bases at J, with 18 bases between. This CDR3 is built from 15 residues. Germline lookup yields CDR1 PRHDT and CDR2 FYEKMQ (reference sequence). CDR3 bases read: TGTGCCAGCCAGGACAGACGTAGAGCGAACTATGGC. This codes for CASQDRRRANYG. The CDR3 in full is CASQDRRRANYGYTF.

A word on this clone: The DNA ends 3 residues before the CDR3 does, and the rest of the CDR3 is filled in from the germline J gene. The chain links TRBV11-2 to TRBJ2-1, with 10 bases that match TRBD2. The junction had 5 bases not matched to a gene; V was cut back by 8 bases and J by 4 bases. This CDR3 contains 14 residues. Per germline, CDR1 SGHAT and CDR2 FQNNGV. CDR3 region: CASSGLAAYNEQFF. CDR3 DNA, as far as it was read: TGTGCCAGCTCCGGACTAGCGGCTTACAATGAG. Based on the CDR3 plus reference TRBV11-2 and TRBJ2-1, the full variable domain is EAGVAQSPRYKIIEKRQSVAFWCNPISGHATLYWYQQILGQGPKLLIQFQNNGVVDDSQLPKDRFSAERLKGVDSTLKIQPAKLEDSAVYLCASSGLAAYNEQFFGPGTRLTVL.

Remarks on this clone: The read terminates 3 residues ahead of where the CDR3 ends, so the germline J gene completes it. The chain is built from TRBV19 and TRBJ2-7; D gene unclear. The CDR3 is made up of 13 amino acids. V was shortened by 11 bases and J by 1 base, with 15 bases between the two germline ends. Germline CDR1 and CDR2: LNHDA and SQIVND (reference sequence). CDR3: CASSSLFSYEQYF. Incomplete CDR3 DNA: TGTGCCTCCTCGTCCCTCTTTTCCTACGAG.

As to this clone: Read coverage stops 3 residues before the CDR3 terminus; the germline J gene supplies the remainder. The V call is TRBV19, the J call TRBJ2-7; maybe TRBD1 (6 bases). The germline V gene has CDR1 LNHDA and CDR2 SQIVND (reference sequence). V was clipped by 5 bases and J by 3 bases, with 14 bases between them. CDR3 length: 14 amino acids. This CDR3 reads CASSSRDRHYEQYF. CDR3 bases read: TGTGCCAGTAGTTCAAGAGACAGGCACTACGAG. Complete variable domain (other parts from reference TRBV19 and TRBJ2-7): DGGITQSPKYLFRKEGQNVTLSCEQNLNHDAMYWYRQDPGQGLRLIYYSQIVNDFQKGDIAEGYSVSREKKESFPLTVTSAQKNPTAFYLCASSSRDRHYEQYFGPGTRLTVT.

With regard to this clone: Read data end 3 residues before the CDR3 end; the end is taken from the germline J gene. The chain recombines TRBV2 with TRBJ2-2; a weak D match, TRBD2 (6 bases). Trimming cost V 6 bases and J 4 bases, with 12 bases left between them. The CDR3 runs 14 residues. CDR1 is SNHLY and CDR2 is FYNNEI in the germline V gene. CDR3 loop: CASSGSGVTGELFF. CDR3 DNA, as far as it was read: TGTGCCAGCAGCGGTAGCGGAGTCACCGGGGAG.

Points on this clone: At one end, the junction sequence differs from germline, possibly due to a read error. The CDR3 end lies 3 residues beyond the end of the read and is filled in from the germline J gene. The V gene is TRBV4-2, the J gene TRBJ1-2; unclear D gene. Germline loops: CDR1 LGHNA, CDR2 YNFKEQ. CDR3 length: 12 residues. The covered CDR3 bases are TGCGCCAGCAGCCAAGGAGCGGACGGC. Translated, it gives CASSQGADG. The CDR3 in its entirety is CASSQGADGYTF.

The CDR3 protein is CASSPYTEAFF. Incomplete CDR3 DNA: TGTGCCAGCAGCCCTTACACTGAA. This sequence joins TRBV7-9 and TRBJ1-1; no reliable D call. The read ends 3 residues shy of where the CDR3 ends; the end is completed using the germline J gene. The ends were cut back, 5 bases at V and 3 bases at J, with 4 bases in the middle. This CDR3 is built from 11 residues. Germline loops: CDR1 SEHNR, CDR2 FQNEAQ (reference sequence).

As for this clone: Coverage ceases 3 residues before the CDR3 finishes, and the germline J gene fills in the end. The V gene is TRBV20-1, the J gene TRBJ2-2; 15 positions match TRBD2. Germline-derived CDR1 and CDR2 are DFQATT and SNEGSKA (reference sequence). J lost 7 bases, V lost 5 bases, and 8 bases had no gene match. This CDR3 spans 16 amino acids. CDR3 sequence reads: CSAARTSGRAGGELFF. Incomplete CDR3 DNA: TGCAGTGCTGCTCGGACTAGCGGGAGGGCCGGCGGGGAG.

The CDR3 bases that were read are TGTGCCAGCAGCTTCAGCGGACCTCAAGAGACC. As protein: CASSFSGPQET. The complete CDR3 protein is CASSFSGPQETQYF. This rearrangement joins TRBV5-5 to TRBJ2-5; a possible D gene is TRBD2 (5 bases). The read ends 3 residues before the CDR3 terminus; that terminus is restored from the germline J gene. CDR1 is SGHKS, CDR2 YYEKEE, per germline (reference sequence). The CDR3 has 14 residues. V lost 2 bases, J lost 2 bases, and 10 bases lay in between.

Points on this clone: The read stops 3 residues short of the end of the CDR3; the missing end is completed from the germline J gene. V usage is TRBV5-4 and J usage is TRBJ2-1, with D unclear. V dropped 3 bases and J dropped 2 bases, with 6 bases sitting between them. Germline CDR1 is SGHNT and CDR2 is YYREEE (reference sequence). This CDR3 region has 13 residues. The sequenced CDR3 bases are TGTGCCAGCAGCTCTAGAACCTACAATGAG. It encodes CASSSRTYNE. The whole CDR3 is CASSSRTYNEQFF.